A single sample gave rise to the 26 T cell receptor beta chains below, sequenced in a study of blood T cell repertoires in COVID-19 (TCRdb year 2020). Receptor libraries were prepared by the immunoSEQ multiplex PCR assay. The table was pulled from immuneACCESS by TCRdb, which kept in-frame rearrangements only. Such tables lose some clones; where checked, under half of the loss comes from unresolved V genes, and the rest has no known cause. The sample includes approximately 300,000 clones, with around nine tenths observed a single time. The ten largest account for roughly a tenth of the sample. Sequencing was done on a sample of PBMCs or T cells enriched from blood (not recorded which). These TCRs come from a woman in her 30s who had recovered from COVID-19.

The chain uses TRBV28 and TRBJ1-6, with D possibly being TRBD1 (5 bases). V lost 11 bases and J lost 7, with 12 bases in between. This CDR3 is built from 12 residues. In germline, CDR1 is MDHEN, CDR2 SYDVKM. The CDR3 DNA is TGTGCCGGGCGGGGCTCGAATTCACCCCTCCACTTT. As protein: CAGRGSNSPLHF.

This clone was detected once. The V and J genes are TRBV7-9 and TRBJ2-5; a possible D gene is TRBD1 (5 bases). Germline CDR1 SEHNR, CDR2 FQNEAQ (reference sequence). V was clipped by 2 bases and J by 2 bases, with 9 bases between them. The CDR3 totals 14 residues. CDR3 protein: CASSLSSGQETQYF. CDR3 DNA sequence: TGTGCCAGCAGCTTATCGTCAGGGCAAGAGACCCAGTACTTC.

The V gene is TRBV5-1, the J gene TRBJ2-5; D possibly corresponds to TRBD2 (6 bases). The CDR3 covers 15 residues. The ends were cut back, 2 bases at V and 2 bases at J, with 13 bases in the middle. Germline CDR1 is SGHRS and CDR2 is YFSETQ. The DNA for the CDR3 is TGCGCCAGCAGCTTTCCTAGCGCCGTTCAAGAGACCCAGTACTTC. Its protein is CASSFPSAVQETQYF.

The chain employs TRBV6-4 and TRBJ2-2; 11 bases map to TRBD2. Germline CDR1 is MRHNA and CDR2 is SNTAGT. J lost 6 bases, V lost 4 bases, and 4 bases had no gene match. The length of the CDR3 is 15 residues. CDR3 DNA: TGTGCCAGCAGTGTGCTAGCGGGAGGTTCCGGGGAGCTGTTTTTT. This encodes CASSVLAGGSGELFF.

V and J are TRBV15 and TRBJ2-3; 9 bases map to TRBD1. Germline CDR1 reads LNHNV; CDR2 reads YYDKDF (reference sequence). With 1 base clipped from V and 2 bases from J, the junction kept 4 bases outside the gene matches. This CDR3 has 16 residues. The CDR3 nucleotides read TGTGCCACCAGCAGAGCGGACAGGGGTCCCACAGATACGCAGTATTTT. Translated: CATSRADRGPTDTQYF.

CDR3 bases: TGTGCCTCGGGGGACAGGGTGGACGGTGGCTACACCTTC. This encodes CASGDRVDGGYTF. The chain is built from TRBV27 and TRBJ1-2; TRBD1 agrees at 9 bases. The CDR3 spans 13 residues. With 11 bases clipped from V and 7 bases from J, the junction kept 11 bases outside the gene matches. Germline CDR1 reads MNHEY; CDR2 reads SMNVEV (reference sequence).

The CDR3 sequence: CATLTSGRSYNEQFF. DNA for the CDR3: TGTGCCACCCTGACTAGCGGGAGATCCTACAATGAGCAGTTCTTC. This rearrangement joins TRBV28 to TRBJ2-1, with 12 bases that match TRBD2. This CDR3 is 15 amino acids long. After removal of 10 bases from V and 1 base from J, the junction contained 5 bases not matched to a gene. Germline CDR1 reads MDHEN; CDR2 reads SYDVKM. Variable domain in full (rest from reference TRBV28 and TRBJ2-1): DVKVTQSSRYLVKRTGEKVFLECVQDMDHENMFWYRQDPGLGLRLIYFSYDVKMKEKGDIPEGYSVSREKKERFSLILESASTNQTSMYLCATLTSGRSYNEQFFGPGTRLTVL.

This clone was detected once. This CDR3 reads CASSLGDQPQHF. CDR3 coding DNA: TGTGCCAGCAGCTTAGGGGATCAGCCCCAGCATTTT. The gene calls are TRBV5-6 and TRBJ1-5, with D possibly matching TRBD1 (5 bases). From germline, CDR1 is SGHDT and CDR2 YYEEEE. Trimming removed 2 bases at V and 5 bases at J, with 5 bases between. The CDR3 consists of 12 residues.

This clone was recorded a few times. The J gene is TRBJ1-1, the V gene TRBV6-5, with 9 bases that match TRBD1. CDR3 length equals 14 residues. CDR1 MNHEY and CDR2 SVGAGI come from the germline V gene. V trimming: 8 bases; J trimming: 7 bases; junction bases outside the gene matches: 11. CDR3 region: CASGFPGQGLEAFF. For the CDR3, the DNA is TGTGCCAGCGGTTTTCCCGGACAGGGGCTTGAAGCTTTCTTT.

The chain employs TRBV28 and TRBJ2-7; D possibly corresponds to TRBD1 (6 bases). Germline CDR1 MDHEN, CDR2 SYDVKM. This CDR3 spans 14 amino acids. V gave up 6 bases and J gave up 3 bases, with 15 bases separating them. CDR3: CASSQEQGIYEQYF. CDR3 DNA: TGTGCCAGCAGCCAAGAACAGGGAATCTACGAGCAGTACTTC. Looking up the rest from reference TRBV28 and TRBJ2-7 gives the full variable domain: DVKVTQSSRYLVKRTGEKVFLECVQDMDHENMFWYRQDPGLGLRLIYFSYDVKMKEKGDIPEGYSVSREKKERFSLILESASTNQTSMYLCASSQEQGIYEQYFGPGTRLTVT.

V usage is TRBV6-6 and J usage is TRBJ1-4, with D perhaps TRBD1 (6 bases). The CDR3 runs to 14 residues. Germline values: CDR1 MNHNY, CDR2 SVGAGI (reference sequence). Trimming stripped 0 bases from V and 7 bases from J, with 9 bases between. CDR3 amino acids: CASSYSWTAEKLFF. DNA of the CDR3: TGTGCCAGCAGTTACTCCTGGACAGCTGAAAAACTGTTTTTT.

The chain employs TRBV27 and TRBJ2-3; D gene unclear. Germline CDR1 reads MNHEY; CDR2 reads SMNVEV (reference sequence). V lost 7 bases and J 1 base, leaving 15 bases between the germline ends. CDR3 length: 15 amino acids. CDR3 coding DNA: TGTGCCAGCATTCGGTCGAACGTCGGCACAGATACGCAGTATTTT. Its protein is CASIRSNVGTDTQYF.

The chain recombines TRBV11-2 with TRBJ1-2; no firm D call. The V end lost 1 base, the J end lost 2 bases, and 5 bases lay between the germline ends. The germline V gene encodes CDR1 SGHAT and CDR2 FQNNGV. The CDR3 sequence is 13 residues long. CDR3 sequence reads: CASSLAENYGYTF. CDR3 coding DNA: TGTGCCAGCAGCTTAGCCGAGAACTATGGCTACACCTTC.

The gene calls are TRBV15 and TRBJ1-6; D call uncertain. Germline loops: CDR1 LNHNV, CDR2 YYDKDF (reference sequence). This CDR3 is 15 amino acids long. The V end was cut by 8 bases, the J end by 8 bases, with 19 bases between. CDR3 bases: TGTGCCACCGGTGATCGTGGGTTGAGCGATTCACCCCTCCACTTT. Translated, it gives CATGDRGLSDSPLHF.

The rearrangement joins TRBV7-9 to TRBJ1-1, with D uncertain. CDR1 and CDR2 (germline): SEHNR, FQNEAQ (reference sequence). This CDR3 region has 13 residues. V lost 5 bases and J lost 3, with 10 bases in between. The CDR3: CASSRGSYTEAFF. The DNA of the CDR3 is TGTGCCAGCAGCCGAGGGTCTTACACTGAAGCTTTCTTT. Full variable domain (missing parts from reference TRBV7-9 and TRBJ1-1): DTGVSQNPRHKITKRGQNVTFRCDPISEHNRLYWYRQTLGQGPEFLTYFQNEAQLEKSRLLSDRFSAERPKGSFSTLEIQRTEQGDSAMYLCASSRGSYTEAFFGQGTRLTVV.

Notes on this clone: One end of the junction does not line up with germline, which may come from a read error. V usage is TRBV7-7 and J usage is TRBJ2-5; maybe TRBD2 (6 bases). The CDR3 is 16 residues long. Germline CDR1 reads SSHAT; CDR2 reads FNYEAQ (reference sequence). The DNA of the CDR3 is TGTGCTAGCAGCCCCAGCGGAGGGAGCGGAGAAGAGACCCAGTACTTC. Protein: CASSPSGGSGEETQYF. Using reference TRBV7-7 and TRBJ2-5 for the parts outside the CDR3, the full variable domain is GAGVSQSPRYKVTKRGQDVTLRCDPISSHATLYWYQQALGQGPEFLTYFNYEAQPDKSGLPSDRFSAERPEGSISTLTIQRTEQRDSAMYRCASSPSGGSGEETQYFGPGTRLLVL.

The genes are TRBV14 and TRBJ2-7, with 7 bases that match TRBD2. CDR1 and CDR2 (germline): SGHDN, FVKESK. With 3 bases clipped from V and 1 base from J, the junction kept 3 bases outside the gene matches. The CDR3 sequence is 14 residues long. The CDR3 spells CASSQGGRSYEQYF. The CDR3 DNA follows: TGTGCCAGCAGCCAGGGCGGGAGATCCTACGAGCAGTACTTC.

The CDR3 loop is CASSQDRDGNTIYF. The DNA for the CDR3 is TGTGCCAGCTCACAGGACAGGGATGGAAACACCATATATTTT. This chain uses TRBV18 with TRBJ1-3, with 8 positions matching TRBD1. CDR1 and CDR2 (germline): KGHSH, LQKENI. CDR3 length: 14 amino acids. The junction had 2 bases not matched to a gene; V was cut back by 4 bases and J by 3 bases.

V is TRBV6-5 and J is TRBJ1-3; D is perhaps TRBD1 (6 bases). The CDR3 spans 15 residues. Deletions cut 7 bases from V and 2 bases from J, with 15 bases between. CDR1 MNHEY and CDR2 SVGAGI come from the germline V gene. The CDR3 DNA follows: TGTGCCAGCAACCTACAGGGACCGGCTGGAAACACCATATATTTT. Its translation is CASNLQGPAGNTIYF.

The chain couples TRBV30 to TRBJ2-1; D is unresolved. The germline V gene has CDR1 GTSNPN and CDR2 SVGIG (reference sequence). There are 11 residues in the CDR3. Trimming cost V 5 bases and J 7 bases, with 9 bases left between them. The CDR3 DNA sequence: TGTGCCTGGGGTATCAGAAATGAGCAGTTCTTC. Protein: CAWGIRNEQFF.

The chain recombines TRBV11-2 with TRBJ2-7; TRBD1 matches 7 bases. The V gene's germline CDR1 is SGHAT and CDR2 FQNNGV. This CDR3 comprises 13 residues. With 1 base clipped from V and 3 bases from J, the junction kept 0 bases outside the gene matches. CDR3 residues: CASSLGTGYEQYF. CDR3 in DNA: TGTGCCAGCAGCTTAGGGACAGGCTACGAGCAGTACTTC.

The rearrangement uses TRBV3-1 (or the pseudogene TRBV3-2) and TRBJ2-7, with TRBD2 matching 13 bases. V lost 0 bases to trimming and J lost 5 bases; unmatched junction nucleotides: 19. CDR1 is LGHDT and CDR2 is YNNKEL in the germline V gene (reference sequence). The CDR3 sequence is 21 residues long. The DNA of the CDR3 is TGTGCCAGCAGCCAAGAGGGGGTCTTCGGACTAGCGGGAGTTTTCCCCCACGAGCAGTACTTC. This sequence encodes CASSQEGVFGLAGVFPHEQYF.

This clone was detected only a few times. The chain combines TRBV3-1 (or the pseudogene TRBV3-2) with TRBJ2-2; 16 bases fit TRBD2. With 2 bases clipped from V and 4 bases from J, the junction kept 13 bases outside the gene matches. The CDR3 consists of 21 residues. Per germline, CDR1 LGHDT and CDR2 YNNKEL (reference sequence). As DNA, the CDR3 is TGTGCCAGCAGCCAACCGAGACCGGGACTAGCGGGAGGGCCGGTCACCGGGGAGCTGTTTTTT. It yields the protein CASSQPRPGLAGGPVTGELFF.

The chain uses TRBV7-2 and TRBJ2-5; the D is unclear. The germline CDR1 and CDR2 sequences are SGHTA and FQGNSA. The CDR3 sequence is 14 residues long. Trimming left V 0 bases short and J 3 bases short, with 8 bases between. The CDR3 DNA reads TGTGCCAGCAGCTTAGCTCCTGCTAAAGAGACCCAGTACTTC. It translates to CASSLAPAKETQYF.

This clone was counted once. The chain employs TRBV6-6 and TRBJ2-5; D not resolved. The V gene lost 6 bases and the J gene lost 5 bases, with 13 bases spanning the gap. The germline CDR1 and CDR2 sequences are MNHNY and SVGAGI (reference sequence). The CDR3 runs 13 residues. The CDR3, as DNA: TGTGCCAGCAGCCGTCTGGGCCCGGAGACCCAGTACTTC. It codes for CASSRLGPETQYF.

The chain combines TRBV12-5 with TRBJ2-1; D gene unclear. This CDR3 contains 12 residues. Per germline, CDR1 LGHNT and CDR2 FRNRAP. Trimming stripped 0 bases from V and 15 bases from J, with 12 bases between. The CDR3 DNA sequence: TGTGCTAGTGGTTTGGTACAAGCGATCCCGTTCTTC. Its protein is CASGLVQAIPFF.